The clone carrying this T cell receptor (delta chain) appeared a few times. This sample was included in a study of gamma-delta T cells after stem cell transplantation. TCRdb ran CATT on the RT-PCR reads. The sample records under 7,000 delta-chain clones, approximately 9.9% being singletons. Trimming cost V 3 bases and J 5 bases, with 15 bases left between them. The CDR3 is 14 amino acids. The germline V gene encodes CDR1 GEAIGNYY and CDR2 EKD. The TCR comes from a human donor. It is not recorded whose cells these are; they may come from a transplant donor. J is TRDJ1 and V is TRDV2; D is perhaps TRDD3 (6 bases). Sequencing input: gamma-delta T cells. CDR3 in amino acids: CACDVLGARDKLIF. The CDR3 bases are TGTGCCTGTGACGTTTTGGGGGCCCGTGATAAACTCATCTTT.